This note documents a single T cell receptor beta chain sequence. TCRdb re-called the 5' RACE reads and gives one entry per CDR3 protein, without DNA. The sample data list a few hundred thousand distinct CDR3 sequences. The sample belongs to a study of T cells expressing NK-cell markers. The CDR3 consists of 14 residues. The germline V gene encodes CDR1 DFQATT and CDR2 SNEGSKA (reference sequence). This clonotype was sampled from a man aged 18-30 years in good health. The V call is TRBV20-1, the J call TRBJ2-7; checking the TCRdb D call of TRBD1 is not possible without DNA. Material: blood T cells: a sorted CD56 or NKG2C T cell subset, CD4+ or CD8+ T cells, or bulk PBMC T cells (not recorded which). CDR3: CSARPGQESYEQYF.